Listed below are T cell receptor beta chains from one sample, sequenced in a study of PD-1 blockade in classical Hodgkin lymphoma. Profiling relied on immunoSEQ multiplex PCR, and the TCRdb table lists in-frame clones only, not all of them. The sample holds approximately 84,000 clones, approximately 88% seen once. Sequenced material: peripheral blood mononuclear cells (PBMCs), taken at baseline. The receptor source for this set is a human donor with classical Hodgkin lymphoma. Each CDR3 is given with its conserved first and last residue. A D gene is named only where the DNA matches it firmly. Only part of the rows carry a size: once, few, many, or a class if the clone is expanded.

d_call | j_call | clone_size | v_call | cdr3_aa | cdr3_nt
NA | TRBJ1-3 | NA | TRBV7-9 | CASSSPGGNTIYF | TGTGCCAGCAGCTCACCAGGGGGAAACACCATATATTTT
TRBD1 | TRBJ2-7 | NA | TRBV27 | CASSSPGTGDYEQYF | TGTGCCAGCAGTTCTCCCGGGACAGGAGATTACGAGCAGTACTTC
TRBD1 | TRBJ1-3 | NA | TRBV28 | CASSPGDSSGNTIYF | TGTGCCAGCAGTCCCGGGGACAGCTCTGGAAACACCATATATTTT
TRBD2 | TRBJ2-7 | NA | TRBV10-2 | CASSTSGRAYEQYF | TGCGCCAGCAGCACTAGCGGGAGGGCCTACGAGCAGTACTTC
NA | TRBJ1-1 | NA | TRBV5-1 | CASSLTLNTEAFF | TGCGCCAGCAGCTTGACCTTGAACACTGAAGCTTTCTTT
TRBD2 | TRBJ2-1 | once | TRBV5-6 | CASRRGTSGSGEQFF | TGTGCCAGCCGGAGAGGGACTAGCGGGAGTGGTGAGCAGTTCTTC
TRBD2 | TRBJ2-3 | NA | TRBV5-1 | CASSLATSGSTDTQYF | TGCGCCAGCAGCTTGGCCACTAGCGGCAGCACAGATACGCAGTATTTT
NA | TRBJ2-2 | NA | TRBV13 | CASSLGEYTGELFF | TGTGCCAGCAGCTTAGGAGAGTACACCGGGGAGCTGTTTTTT
NA | TRBJ1-3 | NA | TRBV28 | CASSPDSQLLIGNTIYF | TGTGCCAGCAGTCCGGACAGCCAATTACTAATCGGAAACACCATATATTTT
NA | TRBJ1-5 | NA | TRBV2 | CASTLQGGRVNQPQHF | TGTGCCAGCACCCTTCAAGGGGGGCGGGTCAATCAGCCCCAGCATTTT
NA | TRBJ1-5 | NA | TRBV28 | CASSNPRRPQHF | TGTGCCAGCAGTAATCCCAGGAGGCCCCAGCATTTT
NA | TRBJ2-7 | NA | TRBV28 | CASRTVWRGPFGQYF | TGTGCCAGCAGGACCGTCTGGCGGGGACCCTTCGGGCAGTACTTC
TRBD1 | TRBJ1-1 | NA | TRBV9 | CASSVVGTGARNTEAFF | TGTGCCAGCAGCGTAGTTGGGACAGGGGCCCGGAACACTGAAGCTTTCTTT
TRBD1 | TRBJ2-6 | NA | TRBV6-1 | CASSDRQGVSGANVLTF | TGTGCCAGCAGTGACCGACAGGGTGTATCTGGGGCCAACGTCCTGACTTTC
NA | TRBJ2-7 | NA | TRBV10-3 | CAISEGGEVTEQYF | TGTGCCATCAGTGAAGGAGGGGAAGTCACCGAGCAGTACTTC
NA | TRBJ1-2 | few | TRBV2 | CASTRDNYGYTF | TGTGCCAGCACCCGGGACAACTATGGCTACACCTTC
NA | TRBJ2-2 | NA | TRBV2 | CASTLERGVNTGELFF | TGTGCCAGCACCTTAGAGAGGGGAGTAAACACCGGGGAGCTGTTTTTT
TRBD1 | TRBJ1-5 | NA | TRBV5-6 | CASSFWTGANSNQPQHF | TGTGCCAGCAGCTTTTGGACAGGGGCGAATAGCAATCAGCCCCAGCATTTT
NA | TRBJ1-4 | few | TRBV30 | CAWSWAGGSEKLFF | TGTGCCTGGAGCTGGGCGGGAGGTAGTGAAAAACTGTTTTTT
TRBD2 | TRBJ2-1 | NA | TRBV2 | CASSGTSAGEQFF | TGTGCCAGCTCGGGGACTAGCGCCGGCGAGCAGTTCTTC
TRBD2 | TRBJ2-3 | NA | TRBV7-8 | CASRTTSGTSTDTQYF | TGTGCCAGCAGAACTACTAGCGGGACTAGCACAGATACGCAGTATTTT
NA | TRBJ2-1 | once | TRBV25-1 | CASSGFGEQFF | TGTGCCAGCAGTGGTTTCGGTGAGCAGTTCTTC
NA | TRBJ2-7 | NA | TRBV4-1 | CASSQEMGRNYEQYF | TGCGCCAGCAGCCAAGAGATGGGGCGGAACTACGAGCAGTACTTC
NA | TRBJ2-6 | NA | TRBV9 | CASSGLWGANVLTF | TGTGCCAGCAGCGGGCTTTGGGGGGCCAACGTCCTGACTTTC
TRBD1 | TRBJ1-1 | NA | TRBV4-3 | CASSQDETGGSYAFF | TGCGCCAGCAGCCAAGATGAGACAGGGGGTAGTTATGCTTTCTTT
NA | TRBJ1-1 | NA | TRBV2 | CASSAGNTEAFF | TGTGCCAGCAGTGCAGGGAACACTGAAGCTTTCTTT
TRBD2 | TRBJ2-7 | NA | TRBV18 | CASSLPLSGISHEQYF | TGTGCCAGCTCACTTCCGCTTAGCGGGATTTCCCACGAGCAGTACTTC
TRBD1 | TRBJ2-7 | NA | TRBV27 | CAIGTGFDEQYF | TGTGCCATCGGGACAGGGTTCGACGAGCAGTACTTC
NA | TRBJ2-7 | NA | TRBV6-6 | CASSSWGADEQYF | TGTGCCAGCAGTTCTTGGGGTGCGGACGAGCAGTACTTC
TRBD1 | TRBJ1-1 | NA | TRBV11-1 | CASSWDRDTEAFF | TGTGCCAGCAGCTGGGACAGAGACACTGAAGCTTTCTTT
NA | TRBJ2-1 | NA | TRBV5-1 | CASNPQGTGHLAGPDNEQFF | TGCGCCAGCAACCCTCAGGGGACAGGGCATCTAGCGGGGCCCGACAATGAGCAGTTCTTC
NA | TRBJ1-5 | NA | TRBV30 | CAWSRSSHQPQHF | TGTGCCTGGAGTAGGTCTAGTCATCAGCCCCAGCATTTT